This TCR beta chain was captured in a study of T cell responses to AZD1222 COVID-19 vaccine (TCRdb year 2021). Background on the whole study: TCR sequencing was performed for approximately 240 trial participants, of whom roughly 200 were given two doses of AZD1222 and around 25 were given two doses of MenACWY control vaccine. Trial participants were enrolled into age subgroups of 18-55, 56-69 and 70-plus years, which contained approximately 150, 28 and 58 TCR-sequenced participants, respectively.

As to this clone: No antigen is known for it. No base-level quality is on record; no much larger clone is a single base apart.

Overall results and qualifications from the work: In the small 56-69-year group, the increase in depth fell short of significance, most likely because of low power. Conclusions about previously exposed vaccinees are limited because only a handful of AZD1222 recipients were SARS-CoV-2 seropositive at baseline. Because no samples from the day 14 peak response were available, repertoires could be characterized only after the peak T cell response. After two AZD1222 doses, spike-specific TCR breadth and depth were significantly higher than at day 0 and than in MenACWY recipients. Epitopes outside the regions mutated in the B.1.351 and B.1.1.7 variants were reportedly recognized by nearly half of the unique spike-specific TCRs. The whole spike protein was spanned by vaccine-associated CD4 TCRs, and dominant responses were seen in regions 160-218 and 743-854. Participants were mostly white British and included more females than males, and it was suggested by the authors that clonal diversity may have been underestimated.

The sample's time point, from its label and the paper: baseline before first vaccination. What the treatment or condition label conveys for this sample: meningococcal conjugate vaccine given as trial control. The vaccinee samples were drawn from two UK trials, COV001 and COV002, one of which was a single-blind randomized controlled phase 2/3 trial testing AZD1222 (ChAdOx1 nCoV-19) in healthy adults. Trial participant PBMC samples were collected at day 0 and day 28 after the second dose for TCRbeta chain sequencing. The junction shows trimming of 5 bases on V and 13 bases on J, and the gene matches do not reach 15 bases of it. The CDR3 runs 14 residues from the cysteine to the phenylalanine. The only DNA kept is the CDR3, 42 bases in frame from the first base. Per the germline V gene (reference sequence), SGHNT is the CDR1 and YYREEE is the CDR2. The CDR3 regions of human TCRbeta chains were analyzed by immunosequencing. For the original study's pipeline: TCRs in the repertoires were compared against a reference library of SARS-CoV-2-specific TCRs that had been generated with the MIRA antigen-specificity platform. Breadth was defined as the fraction of unique TCRs that were SARS-CoV-2-associated. Depth was defined as the fraction of total T cells that were SARS-CoV-2-associated. Using the MIRA data, each spike-specific TCR was assigned both to the spike region to which the TCR was reactive and to a CD4 or CD8 class. Log10-transformed breadth and depth values were compared by one-way ANOVA with Sidak's multiple comparisons tests. TCRdb carries this immuneACCESS record with in-frame sequences only. Its versions omit some clonotypes, under half of them owing to an unresolved V gene in the studies checked, with the rest unexplained. The DNA was the basis for D and trimming; V, J and clone size are from that table. Recorded for this sample are 86,000 or so clones; approximately 90% of them occurred a single time. 3.5% to 5.5% of the sample belongs to the ten largest clones.

The rearranged segments are TRBV5-4 and TRBJ2-1; 7 of the junction bases match TRBD2. The sample here was peripheral blood, taken on day 0 of MenACWY control vaccination. The TCR originated in an adult in good health. CDR3 region: CASRDSTGGEGQFF. The nucleotides are TGTGCCAGCAGGGACTCTACGGGGGGAGAGGGACAGTTCTTC.